What follows are 6 T cell receptor beta chains derived from one specimen sequenced in a study of shared clonotypes between healthy human individuals. Libraries were prepared by immunoSEQ multiplex PCR; TCRdb keeps only in-frame clonotypes and omits some of them. This table holds approximately 1,500,000 clones, around 97% found once. The sample comprised naive CD4+ T cells sorted from blood. The subset here: CD45RA+ positively selected. Source of these receptors: a man aged 25-40 years in good health.

This chain links TRBV28 with TRBJ2-7; D is ambiguous. Germline CDR1 reads MDHEN; CDR2 reads SYDVKM. The CDR3 totals 13 residues. V lost 6 bases and J lost 0, with 9 bases in between. CDR3 residues: CASRSGPSYEQYF. CDR3 DNA sequence: TGTGCCAGCAGGTCCGGCCCCTCCTACGAGCAGTACTTC.

The chain employs TRBV2 and TRBJ2-5, with D tentatively TRBD2 (6 bases). Trimming pared 6 bases from V and 9 bases from J, leaving 20 bases between. Germline V gene sequence: CDR1 SNHLY, CDR2 FYNNEI. The CDR3 totals 14 residues. The CDR3 is CASRGRGGVGAQYF. CDR3 bases: TGTGCCAGCAGAGGCCGGGGAGGAGTTGGGGCCCAGTACTTC.

As regards this clone: This is likely a read error, given that the CDR3 carries no conserved phenylalanine or tryptophan at its end. The chain joins TRBV7-9 to TRBJ1-2; a weak D match, TRBD1 (5 bases). The V end lost 6 bases, the J end lost 4 bases, and 6 bases lay between the germline ends. Looked up from germline, CDR1 is SEHNR and CDR2 is FQNEAQ (reference sequence). The CDR3 is 11 residues long. The CDR3 DNA reads as TGTGCCAGCAGTGGGGGCTATGGCTACACCCTC. Residues: CASSGGYGYTL.

V is TRBV7-2 and J is TRBJ2-5, with D perhaps TRBD2 (5 bases). Germline-derived CDR1 and CDR2 are SGHTA and FQGNSA. This CDR3 comprises 16 residues. Trimming pared 2 bases from V and 4 bases from J, leaving 17 bases between. Here the CDR3 DNA reads TGTGCCAGCAGCTTAAGGCGTGGGAGCCCCCCAGAGACCCAGTACTTC. It is translated as CASSLRRGSPPETQYF. The entire variable domain, with the rest obtained from reference TRBV7-2 and TRBJ2-5, is as follows: GAGVSQSPSNKVTEKGKDVELRCDPISGHTALYWYRQSLGQGLEFLIYFQGNSAPDKSGLPSDRFSAERTGGSVSTLTIQRTQQEDSAVYLCASSLRRGSPPETQYFGPGTRLLVL.

J is TRBJ2-7 and V is TRBV5-4, with 7 bases lining up with TRBD2. The CDR3 length is 14 residues. Germline loops: CDR1 SGHNT, CDR2 YYREEE (reference sequence). V lost 4 bases, J lost 2 bases, and 6 bases stayed unmatched. The CDR3, as DNA: TGTGCCAGCAGCCAACGCGGGAGAACCTACGAGCAGTACTTC. This encodes CASSQRGRTYEQYF.

The chain links TRBV19 to TRBJ1-5, with 9 bases fitting TRBD1. This CDR3 is built from 12 residues. Germline V gene sequence: CDR1 LNHDA, CDR2 SQIVND (reference sequence). With 9 bases clipped from V and 7 bases from J, the junction kept 4 bases outside the gene matches. The CDR3, as DNA: TGTGCCAGCTGGGACAGGGACCAGCCCCAGCATTTT. Translating it yields CASWDRDQPQHF.